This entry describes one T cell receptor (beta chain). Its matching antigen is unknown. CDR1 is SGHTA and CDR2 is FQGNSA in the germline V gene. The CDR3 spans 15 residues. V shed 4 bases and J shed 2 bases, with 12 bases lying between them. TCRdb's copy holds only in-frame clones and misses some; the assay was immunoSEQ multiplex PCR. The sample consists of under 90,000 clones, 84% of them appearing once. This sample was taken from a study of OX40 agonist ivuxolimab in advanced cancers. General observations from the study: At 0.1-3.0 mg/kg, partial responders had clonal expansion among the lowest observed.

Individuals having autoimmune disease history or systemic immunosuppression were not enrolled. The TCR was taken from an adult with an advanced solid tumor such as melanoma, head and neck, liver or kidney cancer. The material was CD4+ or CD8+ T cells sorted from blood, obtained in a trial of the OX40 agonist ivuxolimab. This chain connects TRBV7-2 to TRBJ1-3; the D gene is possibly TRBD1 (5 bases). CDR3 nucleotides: TGTGCCAGCAGCTCCCACAGGACCCCTGGAAACACCATATATTTT. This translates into CASSSHRTPGNTIYF.